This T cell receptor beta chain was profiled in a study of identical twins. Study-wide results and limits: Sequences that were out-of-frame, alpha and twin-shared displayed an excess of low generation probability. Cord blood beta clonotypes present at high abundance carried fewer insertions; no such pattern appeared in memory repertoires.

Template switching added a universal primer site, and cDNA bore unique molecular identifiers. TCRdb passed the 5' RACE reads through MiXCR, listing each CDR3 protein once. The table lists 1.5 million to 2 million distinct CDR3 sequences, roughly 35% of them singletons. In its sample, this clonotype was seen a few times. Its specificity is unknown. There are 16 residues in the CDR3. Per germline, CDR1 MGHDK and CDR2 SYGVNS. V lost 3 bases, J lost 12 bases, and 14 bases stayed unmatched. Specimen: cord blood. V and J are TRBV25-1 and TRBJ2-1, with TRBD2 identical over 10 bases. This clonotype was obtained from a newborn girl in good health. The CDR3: CASSETGLAPFSPQFF. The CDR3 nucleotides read TGTGCCAGCAGTGAGACGGGACTAGCGCCCTTTTCCCCGCAGTTCTTC. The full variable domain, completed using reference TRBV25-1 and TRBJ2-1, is EADIYQTPRYLVIGTGKKITLECSQTMGHDKMYWYQQDPGMELHLIHYSYGVNSTEKGDLSSESTVSRIRTEHFPLTLESARPSHTSQYLCASSETGLAPFSPQFFGPGTRLTVL.